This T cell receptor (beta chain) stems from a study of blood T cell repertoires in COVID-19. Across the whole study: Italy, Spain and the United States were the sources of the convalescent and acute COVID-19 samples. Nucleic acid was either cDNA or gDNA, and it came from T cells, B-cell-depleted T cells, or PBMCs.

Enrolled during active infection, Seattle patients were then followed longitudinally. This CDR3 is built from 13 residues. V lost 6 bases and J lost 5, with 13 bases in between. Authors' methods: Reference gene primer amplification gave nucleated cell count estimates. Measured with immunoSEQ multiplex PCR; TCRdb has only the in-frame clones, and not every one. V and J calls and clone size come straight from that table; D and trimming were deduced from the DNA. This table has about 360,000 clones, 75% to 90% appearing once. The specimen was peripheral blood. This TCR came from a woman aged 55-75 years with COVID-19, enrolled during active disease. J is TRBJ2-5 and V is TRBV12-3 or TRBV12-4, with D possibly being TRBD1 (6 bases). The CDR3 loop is CASSSQGGETQYF. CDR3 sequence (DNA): TGTGCCAGCAGCTCACAGGGCGGGGAGACCCAGTACTTC.